Listed here are 14 T cell receptor beta chains from one sample, sequenced in a study of blood T cell repertoires in COVID-19. Sequenced by immunoSEQ multiplex PCR; TCRdb stores in-frame clones only, minus some. The sample has 350,000 to 450,000 clones; more than 80% are singletons. The sequenced sample consisted of peripheral blood. The receptors here all came from a man aged 35 to 55 with acute or convalescent COVID-19.

J is TRBJ2-5 and V is TRBV5-4; D is possibly TRBD2 (6 bases). This CDR3 is 16 amino acids long. From germline, CDR1 is SGHNT and CDR2 YYREEE (reference sequence). With 0 bases removed from V and 2 bases from J, the gap between germline ends came to 14 bases. The CDR3 spells CASSLVGGLGQETQYF. CDR3 sequence (DNA): TGTGCCAGCAGCTTGGTCGGGGGATTGGGGCAAGAGACCCAGTACTTC.

The rearrangement links TRBV2 to TRBJ2-1; D possibly corresponds to TRBD2 (6 bases). From germline, CDR1 is SNHLY and CDR2 FYNNEI. V was cut by 4 bases and J by 4 bases, with 17 bases left in between. The CDR3 runs to 16 residues. The CDR3 protein is CASSVEGGLTYNEQFF. DNA of the CDR3: TGTGCCAGCAGTGTTGAGGGAGGCCTAACATACAATGAGCAGTTCTTC.

The chain links TRBV18 to TRBJ2-3; 10 nucleotides agree with TRBD2. The V segment lost 3 bases and the J segment 2 bases; nucleotides outside the gene matches: 8. Looked up from germline, CDR1 is KGHSH and CDR2 is LQKENI. The CDR3 spans 17 residues. The CDR3 is CASSPGVAGGPTDTQYF. CDR3 nucleotide sequence: TGTGCCAGCTCACCCGGGGTAGCGGGGGGCCCCACAGATACGCAGTATTTT.

V usage is TRBV18 and J usage is TRBJ2-1, with TRBD1 matching over 8 bases. V gave up 5 bases and J gave up 7 bases; unmatched junction bases: 4. Germline CDR1 reads KGHSH; CDR2 reads LQKENI. The CDR3 runs to 13 residues. The CDR3: CASSGTGKNEQFF. In DNA form, the CDR3 reads TGTGCCAGCTCAGGGACAGGTAAAAATGAGCAGTTCTTC.

This chain connects TRBV3-1 (or the pseudogene TRBV3-2) to TRBJ2-1; perhaps TRBD2 as D (6 bases). Trimming stripped 1 base from V and 6 bases from J, with 13 bases between. In germline, CDR1 is LGHDT, CDR2 YNNKEL (reference sequence). The CDR3 is 15 residues long. DNA of the CDR3: TGTGCCAGCAGCCAAGTCGGGGGAAAGAGCAATGAGCAGTTCTTC. This sequence encodes CASSQVGGKSNEQFF.

The chain combines TRBV5-5 with TRBJ2-1; the match to TRBD2 covers 8 bases. The CDR3 consists of 14 residues. V trimming: 9 bases; J trimming: 10 bases; junction bases outside the gene matches: 15. Looked up from germline, CDR1 is SGHKS and CDR2 is YYEKEE (reference sequence). The CDR3 bases are TGTGCCACAACAGTAGGGCTAGCGGGCGGGGAGCAGTTCTTC. It specifies CATTVGLAGGEQFF.

This sequence joins TRBV9 and TRBJ1-2; 8 nucleotides align to TRBD1. CDR1 and CDR2 from the germline V gene are SGDLS and YYNGEE. Unmatched junction bases numbered 10, after V lost 2 bases and J lost 7 bases. The CDR3 consists of 15 residues. In DNA form, the CDR3 reads TGTGCCAGCAGCGTTCTATTGGCAGGGGGCAGTGGCTACACCTTC. Translating gives CASSVLLAGGSGYTF.

The chain employs TRBV6-5 and TRBJ2-7, with 7 bases fitting TRBD1. The CDR3 has 14 amino acids. The germline V gene has CDR1 MNHEY and CDR2 SVGAGI. V gave up 8 bases and J gave up 3 bases; unmatched junction bases: 10. The CDR3: CASGETGTLYEQYF. CDR3 DNA: TGTGCCAGCGGCGAGACAGGGACCCTCTACGAGCAGTACTTC.

The CDR3 reads CASSFQEQYNYGYTF. The CDR3 nucleotides are TGTGCCAGCAGTTTTCAAGAGCAATATAACTATGGCTACACCTTC. The V call is TRBV28, the J call TRBJ1-2; D is unclear. CDR3 length: 15 amino acids. Trimming removed 3 bases from V and 1 base from J, with 12 bases in between. Germline V gives CDR1 MDHEN, CDR2 SYDVKM.

This chain joins TRBV6-2 or TRBV6-3 and TRBJ2-2; perhaps TRBD2 as D (5 bases). Germline V gene sequence: CDR1 MNHEY, CDR2 SVGEGT. The CDR3 runs 17 residues. The ends were cut back, 0 bases at V and 0 bases at J, with 11 bases in the middle. The CDR3, as DNA: TGTGCCAGCAGTTACTCCCAAGCCGGGACGAACACCGGGGAGCTGTTTTTT. Protein: CASSYSQAGTNTGELFF.

The CDR3 coding sequence is TGTGCCAGCAGGGTTGACAGGGGAGAGACCCAGTACTTC. It specifies CASRVDRGETQYF. The chain employs TRBV6-5 and TRBJ2-5; 8 nucleotides line up with TRBD1. J was trimmed by 4 bases and V by 6 bases; bases with no gene match: 4. CDR3 length: 13 residues. Germline CDR1 reads MNHEY; CDR2 reads SVGAGI.

This chain joins TRBV6-5 and TRBJ1-2; a weak D match, TRBD1 (5 bases). CDR3 length equals 14 residues. The V gene's germline CDR1 is MNHEY and CDR2 SVGAGI. With 3 bases removed from V and 4 bases from J, the gap between germline ends came to 12 bases. Here the CDR3 reads CASSYGQGGYGYTF. Here the CDR3 DNA reads TGTGCCAGCAGTTATGGTCAGGGCGGCTATGGCTACACCTTC.

The chain joins TRBV6-6 to TRBJ1-6; no clear D gene. Deletions cut 0 bases from V and 0 bases from J, with 6 bases between. The CDR3 spans 16 residues. CDR1 and CDR2 from the germline V gene are MNHNY and SVGAGI (reference sequence). In DNA, the CDR3 is TGTGCCAGCAGTTACTCGGCTAGCTCCTATAATTCACCCCTCCACTTT. Translating it yields CASSYSASSYNSPLHF.

CDR3 amino acids: CASSFLGALGGYTF. CDR3 nucleotide sequence: TGTGCCAGCAGTTTTCTGGGGGCTTTGGGTGGCTACACCTTC. J is TRBJ1-2 and V is TRBV27, with D possibly TRBD1 on 6 matching bases. The V gene lost 3 bases and the J gene lost 7 bases, with 15 bases spanning the gap. This CDR3 comprises 14 residues. The V gene's germline CDR1 is MNHEY and CDR2 SMNVEV (reference sequence).